This entry concerns a single T cell receptor beta chain. Its specificity is not known. A much larger clone is a single base away; this may be a read error. This sample also contains other DNA sequences that code for the same CDR3. These data are taken from a study of shared clonotypes between healthy human individuals. Only in-frame clones appear in the TCRdb table, and some are missing; sequencing was by immunoSEQ multiplex PCR. The sample records around 1,000,000 clones, roughly 77% being singletons. This CDR3 comprises 13 residues. After removal of 4 bases from V and 5 bases from J, the junction contained 2 bases not matched to a gene. From germline, CDR1 is MNHNS and CDR2 SASEGT. Study results and limitations: Shared across a few donors were 4% to 5% of the naive CD4 clonotypes. Tissues were not sampled, only blood, and their repertoires likely differ.

Sample: memory CD4+ T cells from PBMCs. Subset meaning: CD45RA-negative fraction. The chain joins TRBV6-1 to TRBJ1-5; 7 nucleotides line up with TRBD1. The source is a man between 18 and 29 years old in good health. Some clones in this sample may be carry-over from other donors' samples. The CDR3 loop is CASSGQGDQPQHF. CDR3 DNA: TGTGCCAGCAGTGGGCAGGGGGATCAGCCCCAGCATTTT.